These 27 T cell receptor beta chains were sequenced from one sample in a study of T-cell memory formation after mild COVID-19 (dated by TCRdb to the early 2020s). Library preparation used 5' RACE. Instrument on record: Illumina NovaSeq 6000. The public reads were reprocessed in TCRdb via fastp at Q25 and MiXCR, keeping in-frame beta chains. For every CDR3 protein sequence, its rows merge into one entry that carries the most common genes and DNA. Recorded for this sample are approximately 250,000 distinct CDR3 sequences; around 15% of them occurred a single time. 22% of the sample is held by the ten biggest clonotypes. The source material was PBMCs or a T cell subset sorted from them (not recorded which). These receptor sequences come from a man younger than 35 who had mild COVID-19 (a few samples of this study predate the infection). The sample titles of this study are shuffled in the database, so cell type and time point are left out; the donor was told from shared clones.

This chain uses TRBV7-9 with TRBJ1-1; perhaps TRBD1 as D (5 bases). V lost 5 bases and J lost 2, with 15 bases in between. CDR1 SEHNR and CDR2 FQNEAQ come from the germline V gene (reference sequence). The CDR3 spans 15 residues. Written as DNA, the CDR3 is TGTGCCAGCAGCCGGTCCGGGGCTCTCAACACTGAAGCTTTCTTT. Amino acids: CASSRSGALNTEAFF.

The table lists this clonotype with a few counts. This rearrangement joins TRBV5-4 to TRBJ1-2, with 8 bases that match TRBD1. CDR1 SGHNT and CDR2 YYREEE come from the germline V gene (reference sequence). Trimming took 3 bases from V and 6 from J; bases not matched to a gene: 10. The CDR3 length is 15 residues. The CDR3 DNA is TGTGCCAGCAGCTCCACGGAAGGACAGGGTAATGGCTACACCTTC. Protein sequence: CASSSTEGQGNGYTF. The full variable domain, in which reference TRBV5-4 and TRBJ1-2 provide the parts outside the CDR3, is ETGVTQSPTHLIKTRGQQVTLRCSSQSGHNTVSWYQQALGQGPQFIFQYYREEENGRGNFPPRFSGLQFPNYSSELNVNALELDDSALYLCASSSTEGQGNGYTFGSGTRLTVV.

This chain links TRBV18 with TRBJ1-5; D is perhaps TRBD1 (6 bases). V lost 0 bases to trimming and J lost 1 base, with 7 bases between them. The length of the CDR3 is 15 residues. The V gene's germline CDR1 is KGHSH and CDR2 LQKENI. The CDR3, as DNA: TGTGCCAGCTCACCACCGGGGGCAAGCAATCAGCCCCAGCATTTT. Amino acids: CASSPPGASNQPQHF.

The chain is built from TRBV3-1 and TRBJ2-5; 8 bases map to TRBD2. The J segment lost 5 bases and the V segment lost 5 bases, leaving 16 bases of the junction unmatched. Germline-derived CDR1 and CDR2 are LGHDT and YNNKEL (reference sequence). The length of the CDR3 is 17 residues. As DNA, the CDR3 is TGTGCCAGCAGCGACTCTGATGGCGGGGGGCCCCATGAGACCCAGTACTTC. As protein: CASSDSDGGGPHETQYF.

This chain joins TRBV23-1 and TRBJ2-5; 12 bases are shared with TRBD1. TRBV23-1 is annotated as an ORF whose role is uncertain. The CDR3 totals 17 residues. Trimming removed 8 bases from V and 5 bases from J; junction bases left unmatched: 15. For the CDR3, the DNA is TGCGCCAGCGCACCCGGGGACAGGGGGCCAGACGGTGAGACCCAGTACTTC. This gives the protein CASAPGDRGPDGETQYF.

This sequence joins TRBV6-6 and TRBJ1-2; tentatively, D is TRBD1 (6 bases). The CDR3 consists of 13 residues. The V end lost 6 bases, the J end lost 7 bases, and 15 bases lay between the germline ends. Per the germline V gene, CDR1 is MNHNY and CDR2 is SVGAGI (reference sequence). The CDR3 DNA follows: TGTGCCAGCAGCCAAACAGGGAGGGGTGGCTACACCTTC. Translation gives CASSQTGRGGYTF.

The chain uses TRBV30 and TRBJ1-6; tentatively, D is TRBD1 (6 bases). Germline CDR1 reads GTSNPN; CDR2 reads SVGIG (reference sequence). V was clipped by 7 bases and J by 7 bases, with 17 bases between them. The CDR3 loop spans 14 amino acids. CDR3 nucleotides: TGTGCCTTCTCAAGGGGGACGGGGAATTCACCCCTCCACTTT. It translates to CAFSRGTGNSPLHF.

V is TRBV6-6 and J is TRBJ2-3; 7 bases are shared with TRBD1. Looked up from germline, CDR1 is MNHNY and CDR2 is SVGAGI (reference sequence). Unmatched junction bases numbered 9, after V lost 5 bases and J lost 4 bases. This CDR3 contains 15 residues. The CDR3 DNA is TGTGCCAGCAGTACCGGACAGGTTTGGGCAGATACGCAGTATTTT. Translation: CASSTGQVWADTQYF.

This chain uses TRBV12-5 with TRBJ1-5; maybe TRBD1 (5 bases). This CDR3 contains 13 residues. V was trimmed by 2 bases and J by 7 bases, leaving 9 bases between them. Germline assignment: CDR1 LGHNT and CDR2 FRNRAP. CDR3: CASGLLGTQPQHF. Written as DNA, the CDR3 is TGTGCTAGTGGTTTGTTGGGGACCCAGCCCCAGCATTTT.

This sequence joins TRBV7-3 and TRBJ2-1; D not certain. CDR1 and CDR2 from the germline V gene are SGHTA and FQGTGA. Deletions cut 0 bases from V and 0 bases from J, with 6 bases between. The CDR3 spans 15 residues. CDR3 sequence (DNA): TGTGCCAGCAGCTTAACAGGTGACTCCTACAATGAGCAGTTCTTC. Protein product: CASSLTGDSYNEQFF. The whole variable domain, remainder taken from reference TRBV7-3 and TRBJ2-1, is GAGVSQTPSNKVTEKGKYVELRCDPISGHTALYWYRQSLGQGPEFLIYFQGTGAADDSGLPNDRFFAVRPEGSVSTLKIQRTERGDSAVYLCASSLTGDSYNEQFFGPGTRLTVL.

DNA of the CDR3: TGTGCCAGCAGCTTGGGCCTAGGGTACGAGCAGTACGTC. It yields the protein CASSLGLGYEQYV. The chain couples TRBV11-2 to TRBJ2-7; no definite D call. Looked up from germline, CDR1 is SGHAT and CDR2 is FQNNGV. The CDR3 contains 13 residues. The ends were cut back, 3 bases at V and 4 bases at J, with 10 bases in the middle.

This clonotype was seen more than once but under ten times. The CDR3 nucleotides are TGTGCCATCAGTGAGGGACAGGGGGCAACCGGGGAGCTGTTTTTT. It specifies CAISEGQGATGELFF. The chain links TRBV10-3 to TRBJ2-2; 11 nucleotides align to TRBD1. Looked up from germline, CDR1 is ENHRY and CDR2 is SYGVKD. The trim removed 2 bases at V and 5 bases at J, leaving 1 base unmatched. This CDR3 comprises 15 residues.

The V and J genes are TRBV6-5 and TRBJ1-2; 9 bases align to TRBD1. The germline gives CDR1 MNHEY, CDR2 SVGAGI. With 5 bases clipped from V and 8 bases from J, the junction kept 12 bases outside the gene matches. The CDR3 is 15 amino acids. The DNA for the CDR3 is TGTGCCAGCAGTCCTCGAGTGGGGACAGGGAGCGGCTACACCTTC. Translated: CASSPRVGTGSGYTF.

V usage is TRBV4-1 and J usage is TRBJ2-1; 7 positions match TRBD1. J was trimmed by 0 bases and V by 3 bases; bases with no gene match: 5. In germline, CDR1 is MGHRA, CDR2 YSYEKL. The CDR3 is 16 residues long. The CDR3 sequence is CASSHLGDSSYNEQFF. CDR3 DNA: TGCGCCAGCAGCCATCTGGGGGACAGCTCCTACAATGAGCAGTTCTTC.

In this sample, this clonotype turned up a few times. The chain links TRBV9 to TRBJ2-3; weak D call: TRBD1 (8 bases). The ends were cut back, 0 bases at V and 6 bases at J, with 20 bases in the middle. Germline V gene sequence: CDR1 SGDLS, CDR2 YYNGEE. This CDR3 is built from 17 residues. The CDR3 coding sequence is TGTGCCAGCAGCGTAGGCGGGGGACAGGTCGAGGCGGATACGCAGTATTTT. This encodes CASSVGGGQVEADTQYF.

The sample holds a few counts of this clonotype. This chain links TRBV12-3 or TRBV12-4 with TRBJ2-5, with 12 nucleotides matching TRBD2. After removal of 4 bases from V and 4 bases from J, the junction contained 7 bases not matched to a gene. This CDR3 has 16 residues. The DNA for the CDR3 is TGTGCCAGCAGTTCCGGGACTAGCGGGCGGGCAGAGACCCAGTACTTC. This gives the protein CASSSGTSGRAETQYF.

In the case of this clonotype: The junction and the germline gene differ at one end; a read error may be behind it. This rearrangement joins TRBV10-3 to TRBJ2-5; TRBD1 or TRBD2 may be the D gene (5 bases each). In germline, CDR1 is ENHRY, CDR2 SYGVKD. The CDR3 sequence is 16 residues long. For the CDR3, the DNA is TGTGCCATCAGTGCCTGGGGACCGAGCCCCCAAGAGACCAAGTACTTC. This encodes CAISAWGPSPQETKYF.

The chain joins TRBV28 to TRBJ2-1, with D tentatively TRBD2 (6 bases). V lost 2 bases to trimming and J lost 12 bases, with 11 bases between them. The CDR3 length is 12 residues. Germline V gene sequence: CDR1 MDHEN, CDR2 SYDVKM. The CDR3 sequence: CASSLMGEAQFF. The DNA for the CDR3 is TGTGCCAGCAGTTTAATGGGGGAGGCGCAGTTCTTC. Full variable domain (outside the CDR3, taken from reference TRBV28 and TRBJ2-1): DVKVTQSSRYLVKRTGEKVFLECVQDMDHENMFWYRQDPGLGLRLIYFSYDVKMKEKGDIPEGYSVSREKKERFSLILESASTNQTSMYLCASSLMGEAQFFGPGTRLTVL.

This clonotype was found many times. The chain couples TRBV4-1 to TRBJ2-7, with 7 positions matching TRBD1. The J segment lost 4 bases and the V segment lost 0 bases, leaving 6 bases of the junction unmatched. Per germline, CDR1 MGHRA and CDR2 YSYEKL. The CDR3 spans 15 residues. The CDR3 loop reads CASSQDHGRGYEQYF. The CDR3 coding sequence is TGCGCCAGCAGCCAAGATCACGGCAGGGGGTACGAGCAGTACTTC.

The chain joins TRBV11-2 to TRBJ2-1, with a weak D call TRBD2 (5 bases). This CDR3 has 15 residues. The germline V gene has CDR1 SGHAT and CDR2 FQNNGV. V was shortened by 4 bases and J by 8 bases, with 18 bases between the two germline ends. CDR3 protein: CASSYFPGLRDEQFF. The CDR3 nucleotides are TGTGCCAGCAGCTATTTTCCGGGTCTGCGGGATGAGCAGTTCTTC. Filled out from reference TRBV11-2 and TRBJ2-1, the complete variable domain reads EAGVAQSPRYKIIEKRQSVAFWCNPISGHATLYWYQQILGQGPKLLIQFQNNGVVDDSQLPKDRFSAERLKGVDSTLKIQPAKLEDSAVYLCASSYFPGLRDEQFFGPGTRLTVL.

The V and J genes are TRBV7-9 and TRBJ2-3, with a possible D match to TRBD2 (6 bases). CDR1 is SEHNR and CDR2 is FQNEAQ in the germline V gene (reference sequence). V was trimmed by 10 bases and J by 3 bases, leaving 11 bases between them. The CDR3 spans 12 residues. CDR3 loop: CAIGLATDTQYF. DNA of the CDR3: TGTGCCATTGGGCTAGCGACAGATACGCAGTATTTT.

V is TRBV9 and J is TRBJ1-2, with D possibly matching TRBD1 (6 bases). Germline CDR1 is SGDLS and CDR2 is YYNGEE. CDR3 length equals 16 residues. The V end was cut by 3 bases, the J end by 5 bases, with 20 bases between. In DNA form, the CDR3 reads TGTGCCAGCAGCGAGGGGGACAACTACGATCCTTATGGCTACACCTTC. It yields the protein CASSEGDNYDPYGYTF. The full variable domain, with the rest looked up from reference TRBV9 and TRBJ1-2, is DSGVTQTPKHLITATGQRVTLRCSPRSGDLSVYWYQQSLDQGLQFLIQYYNGEERAKGNILERFSAQQFPDLHSELNLSSLELGDSALYFCASSEGDNYDPYGYTFGSGTRLTVV.

This clonotype was detected only a few times. This chain links TRBV5-1 with TRBJ2-5; no definite D call. Trimming took 0 bases from V and 5 from J, leaving 11 bases between them. There are 14 residues in the CDR3. Germline V gene sequence: CDR1 SGHRS, CDR2 YFSETQ. This CDR3 reads CASSLVGSRETQYF. The CDR3 nucleotides are TGCGCCAGCAGCTTGGTTGGATCTCGGGAGACCCAGTACTTC.

About this clonotype itself: Because the CDR3's place on the DNA is in doubt, the DNA is left out and the CDR3 is given as listed by TCRdb. The rearrangement uses TRBV7-2 and TRBJ2-1. Germline lookup yields CDR1 SGHTA and CDR2 FQGNSA. The CDR3 comprises 10 residues, both ends counted. CDR3 residues: CASSLYQQFF.

The rearrangement joins TRBV6-2 or TRBV6-3 to TRBJ1-5; D gene ambiguous. CDR1 is MNHEY, CDR2 SVGEGT, per germline. The CDR3 runs to 16 residues. Between the trimmed V and J ends, which lost 7 bases and 0 bases, there was a span of 16 bases. CDR3 region: CASKATRENSNQPQHF. The DNA of the CDR3 is TGTGCCAGCAAGGCTACGCGGGAAAATAGCAATCAGCCCCAGCATTTT.

This clonotype was seen at least ten times. The rearrangement links TRBV7-2 to TRBJ2-3, with TRBD2 matching over 8 bases. V lost 5 bases, J lost 1 base, and 2 bases stayed unmatched. CDR3 length: 14 residues. Germline CDR1 SGHTA, CDR2 FQGNSA. In nucleotides, the CDR3 is TGTGCCAGCAGCCGGGGGGGCGGCACAGATACGCAGTATTTT. Translated: CASSRGGGTDTQYF.

This clonotype was found a few times. The J gene is TRBJ2-7, the V gene TRBV18; 8 nucleotides agree with TRBD2. This CDR3 has 14 amino acids. Germline CDR1 and CDR2: KGHSH and LQKENI. Losses at the gene ends were 3 bases for V and 4 bases for J; bases not matched to a gene: 5. The CDR3 protein is CASSPISGGYEQYF. CDR3 bases: TGTGCCAGCTCACCTATCAGCGGGGGTTACGAGCAGTACTTC.